The rows below give T cell receptor beta chains drawn from one sample of a study of blood T cell repertoires in COVID-19. TCRdb's copy holds only in-frame clones and misses some; the assay was immunoSEQ multiplex PCR. The sample carries approximately 33,000 clones, around 73% recorded once. Sequencing was done on a sample of peripheral blood. These receptors all stem from a man in his 70s with acute or convalescent COVID-19. Both conserved end residues are trimmed from each CDR3.

j_gene: TRBJ2-2; v_gene: TRBV2; CDR3aa: ASLRHSNTGELF
j_gene: TRBJ2-1; v_gene: TRBV14; CDR3aa: ASSRETGYYEQF
j_gene: TRBJ1-1; v_gene: TRBV30; CDR3aa: AWRPGGTGGAEAF
j_gene: TRBJ2-3; v_gene: TRBV6-2/TRBV6-3; CDR3aa: ASSYLGAGSTDTQY
j_gene: TRBJ2-3; v_gene: TRBV5-1; CDR3aa: ASSLLSSGTDTQY
j_gene: TRBJ2-5; v_gene: TRBV11-2; CDR3aa: ASSHLLQYQETQY
j_gene: TRBJ1-2; v_gene: TRBV7-2; CDR3aa: ASRPGTANYGYT
j_gene: TRBJ2-5; v_gene: TRBV25-1; CDR3aa: ASSPPAGRGETQY
j_gene: TRBJ1-2; v_gene: TRBV6-2/TRBV6-3; CDR3aa: ASSHSDRDGDGYT
j_gene: TRBJ1-4; v_gene: TRBV6-2/TRBV6-3; CDR3aa: ASSSAGGTNEKLF
j_gene: TRBJ1-2; v_gene: TRBV6-5; CDR3aa: ASNGGYSNYGYT
j_gene: TRBJ2-7; v_gene: TRBV7-2; CDR3aa: ASSLGGRAGSYEQY
j_gene: TRBJ2-7; v_gene: TRBV9; CDR3aa: ASSPSTGGSSYEQY
j_gene: TRBJ1-1; v_gene: TRBV4-1; CDR3aa: ASSQGATEAF
j_gene: TRBJ2-7; v_gene: TRBV9; CDR3aa: ASSTGGATYEQY
j_gene: TRBJ2-6; v_gene: TRBV7-9; CDR3aa: ASSLTNSGANVLT
j_gene: TRBJ2-7; v_gene: TRBV29-1; CDR3aa: SVGGDEGYEQY
j_gene: TRBJ2-1; v_gene: TRBV7-8; CDR3aa: ASSPRQGPSNEQF
j_gene: TRBJ1-1; v_gene: TRBV19; CDR3aa: ASSSETGVKTEAF
j_gene: TRBJ2-3; v_gene: TRBV19; CDR3aa: ACSMGQSTDTQY
j_gene: TRBJ2-3; v_gene: TRBV12-5; CDR3aa: ASGPGTSSTDTQY
j_gene: TRBJ1-2; v_gene: TRBV19; CDR3aa: ASDKQGAWCGYT
j_gene: TRBJ1-6; v_gene: TRBV30; CDR3aa: AWSVRVWNSPLH
j_gene: TRBJ1-3; v_gene: TRBV7-2; CDR3aa: ASSLALGRANTIY
j_gene: TRBJ2-1; v_gene: TRBV19; CDR3aa: ASSIAGGTYNEQF
j_gene: TRBJ2-3; v_gene: TRBV10-3; CDR3aa: AISDPGGVISYTDTQY
j_gene: TRBJ1-6; v_gene: TRBV6-2/TRBV6-3; CDR3aa: ASSRMTGVFDSPLH
j_gene: TRBJ1-1; v_gene: TRBV5-5; CDR3aa: ASSLSGTGVTEAF
j_gene: TRBJ2-2; v_gene: TRBV15; CDR3aa: ATSRGWGQGETGELF
j_gene: TRBJ2-3; v_gene: TRBV21-1; CDR3aa: ASSKIMSGTGVTDTQY
j_gene: TRBJ1-1; v_gene: TRBV7-9; CDR3aa: ASSPLTEAF
j_gene: TRBJ2-1; v_gene: TRBV7-8; CDR3aa: ASSTPLAGGGNEQF
j_gene: TRBJ1-2; v_gene: TRBV19; CDR3aa: ASQTRDRGNYGYT
j_gene: TRBJ2-7; v_gene: TRBV5-1; CDR3aa: ASSSSYGTYEQY
j_gene: TRBJ1-3; v_gene: TRBV30; CDR3aa: AWSRSRGAGNTIY
j_gene: TRBJ2-1; v_gene: TRBV7-2; CDR3aa: ASSLDLGREQF
j_gene: TRBJ1-5; v_gene: TRBV6-5; CDR3aa: ASGEHRSNQPQH
j_gene: TRBJ2-1; v_gene: TRBV27; CDR3aa: ASSPPGLPYNEQF
j_gene: TRBJ2-5; v_gene: TRBV10-3; CDR3aa: AISESGAGKLETQY
j_gene: TRBJ2-5; v_gene: TRBV30; CDR3aa: AHGQGLVTQETQY